The 9 T cell receptor beta chains below come from one sample, sequenced in a study of chemoradiotherapy in HPV16-positive cancers. The data were produced by immunoSEQ multiplex PCR, yet TCRdb's version contains in-frame clones alone and is incomplete. The sample includes tens of thousands of clones, about nine tenths of them seen just once. The specimen was blood, collected from a patient who underwent chemoradiotherapy. The receptors shown here come from a human donor with HPV-associated anogenital cancer.

The gene calls are TRBV2 and TRBJ2-2; the D gene is possibly TRBD2 (5 bases). Trimming took 0 bases from V and 2 from J, leaving 7 bases between them. This CDR3 comprises 15 residues. The germline V gene has CDR1 SNHLY and CDR2 FYNNEI. The CDR3 spells CASSEASANTGELFF. CDR3 nucleotide sequence: TGTGCCAGCAGTGAAGCTAGCGCCAACACCGGGGAGCTGTTTTTT.

This chain links TRBV10-3 with TRBJ2-7, with D maybe TRBD2 (6 bases). CDR3 length equals 15 residues. Trimming took off 7 bases at V and 2 bases at J, with 18 bases between the two ends. CDR1 and CDR2 (germline): ENHRY, SYGVKD. The CDR3: CAITAGNSEPYEQYF. The CDR3 nucleotides are TGTGCCATCACCGCGGGGAACAGCGAACCCTACGAGCAGTACTTC.

This CDR3 is CASSWTGATEAFF. The CDR3, as DNA: TGTGCCAGCAGCTGGACAGGGGCGACTGAAGCTTTCTTT. The chain joins TRBV27 to TRBJ1-1, with 9 bases lining up with TRBD1. The V gene's germline CDR1 is MNHEY and CDR2 SMNVEV (reference sequence). This CDR3 comprises 13 residues. The V and J ends lost 6 bases and 5 bases, in that order; junction bases with no gene match: 4.

The chain is built from TRBV4-2 and TRBJ1-2; 7 positions match TRBD1. V was pared by 1 base and J by 4 bases, with 6 bases of the junction left unmatched. The CDR3 totals 15 residues. The germline gives CDR1 LGHNA, CDR2 YNFKEQ. In nucleotides, the CDR3 is TGTGCCAGCAGCCAAGCCCCGACAGGGAGCTATGGCTACACCTTC. Its protein is CASSQAPTGSYGYTF.

The chain carries TRBV29-1 and TRBJ1-1, with 7 nucleotides matching TRBD1. The length of the CDR3 is 13 residues. Germline V lookup: CDR1 SQVTM, CDR2 ANQGSEA. V lost 7 bases to trimming and J lost 3 bases; unmatched junction nucleotides: 8. In DNA form, the CDR3 reads TGCAGCGGAAACAGGGGTGGGGACACTGAAGCTTTCTTT. It encodes CSGNRGGDTEAFF. The variable domain in full, completed from reference TRBV29-1 and TRBJ1-1, reads SAVISQKPSRDICQRGTSLTIQCQVDSQVTMMFWYRQQPGQSLTLIATANQGSEATYESGFVIDKFPISRPNLTFSTLTVSNMSPEDSSIYLCSGNRGGDTEAFFGQGTRLTVV.

The chain carries TRBV30 and TRBJ2-5, with 9 bases matching TRBD2. CDR1 and CDR2 from the germline V gene are GTSNPN and SVGIG (reference sequence). The CDR3 is 17 residues long. V was clipped by 3 bases and J by 2 bases; unmatched bases: 13. CDR3 sequence: CAWRYFLAGSVQETQYF. In DNA form, the CDR3 reads TGTGCCTGGAGATACTTCCTAGCGGGATCGGTACAAGAGACCCAGTACTTC.

This chain connects TRBV7-9 to TRBJ2-2; D possibly corresponds to TRBD2 (7 bases). Germline V gives CDR1 SEHNR, CDR2 FQNEAQ (reference sequence). Trimming cost V 0 bases and J 2 bases, with 10 bases left between them. The CDR3 is 16 residues long. As DNA, the CDR3 is TGTGCCAGCAGCTTAGCGGCGGGGGCTAACACCGGGGAGCTGTTTTTT. Its protein product is CASSLAAGANTGELFF. The whole variable domain, filled in from reference TRBV7-9 and TRBJ2-2, reads DTGVSQNPRHKITKRGQNVTFRCDPISEHNRLYWYRQTLGQGPEFLTYFQNEAQLEKSRLLSDRFSAERPKGSFSTLEIQRTEQGDSAMYLCASSLAAGANTGELFFGEGSRLTVL.

The chain uses TRBV7-2 and TRBJ2-7; possibly TRBD1 or TRBD2 for D (5 bases each). CDR1 and CDR2 (germline): SGHTA, FQGNSA. The V end was cut by 5 bases, the J end by 6 bases, with 23 bases between. This CDR3 is 16 amino acids long. The CDR3 nucleotides are TGTGCCAGCAGCCCATCCCCCGGGACGGGGTTCGTCGAGCAGTACTTC. It specifies CASSPSPGTGFVEQYF.

The chain carries TRBV19 and TRBJ2-4; the D gene is possibly TRBD1 (5 bases). The germline CDR1 and CDR2 sequences are LNHDA and SQIVND (reference sequence). V dropped 7 bases and J dropped 9 bases, with 19 bases sitting between them. The CDR3 spans 14 residues. In nucleotides, the CDR3 is TGTGCCAGTACGAGCAGGGAACTCGAGCTCATTCAGTACTTC. Translation gives CASTSRELELIQYF.